This T cell receptor (beta chain) comes out of a study of blood T cell repertoires in COVID-19. Across the whole study: The study drew acute and convalescent COVID-19 samples from the United States, Italy and Spain.

The germline V gene has CDR1 SGHTA and CDR2 FQGNSA. The CDR3 is made up of 17 amino acids. After removal of 2 bases from V and 5 bases from J, the junction contained 12 bases not matched to a gene. Under the authors' procedure: Quantification of nucleated cells was approximated via reference gene primer amplification. Assay: immunoSEQ multiplex PCR; the TCRdb copy retains only in-frame clones and omits some. For V, J and clone size, that table is used; D and trimming come from the DNA. The sample contains approximately 400,000 clones, around 84% of which appear only once. The origin of this receptor is a human donor with acute or convalescent COVID-19. The donor label of this sample is uncertain. The chain has TRBV7-2 and TRBJ2-5, with 9 bases matching TRBD2. Sequencing used peripheral blood. CDR3 in DNA: TGTGCCAGCAGCTTAAGGGGGTATAGCGGGAGAAGGGAGACCCAGTACTTC. Its protein product is CASSLRGYSGRRETQYF.